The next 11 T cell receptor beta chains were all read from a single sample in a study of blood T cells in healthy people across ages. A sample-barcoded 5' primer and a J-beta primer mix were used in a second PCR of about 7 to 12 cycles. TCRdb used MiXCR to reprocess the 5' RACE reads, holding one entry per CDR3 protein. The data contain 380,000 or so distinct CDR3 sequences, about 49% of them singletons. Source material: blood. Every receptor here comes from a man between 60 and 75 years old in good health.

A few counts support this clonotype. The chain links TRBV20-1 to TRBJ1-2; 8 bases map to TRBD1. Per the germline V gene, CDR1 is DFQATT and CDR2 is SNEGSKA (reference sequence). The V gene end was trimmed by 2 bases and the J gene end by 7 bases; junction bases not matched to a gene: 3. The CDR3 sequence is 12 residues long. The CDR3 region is CSARQGAGGYTF. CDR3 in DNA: TGCAGTGCTAGACAGGGGGCGGGTGGCTACACCTTC.

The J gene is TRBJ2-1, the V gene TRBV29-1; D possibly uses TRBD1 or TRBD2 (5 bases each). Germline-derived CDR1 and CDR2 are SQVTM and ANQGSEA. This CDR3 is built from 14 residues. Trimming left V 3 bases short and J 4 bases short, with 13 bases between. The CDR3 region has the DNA TGCAGCGTTGAGGGGACCACCTGGTACAATGAGCAGTTCTTC. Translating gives CSVEGTTWYNEQFF.

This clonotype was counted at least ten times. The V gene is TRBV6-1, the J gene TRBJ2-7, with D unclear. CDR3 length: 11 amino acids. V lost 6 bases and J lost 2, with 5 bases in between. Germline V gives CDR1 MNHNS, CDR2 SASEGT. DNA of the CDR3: TGTGCCAGCAGCGGGCCCTACGAGCAGTACTTC. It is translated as CASSGPYEQYF.

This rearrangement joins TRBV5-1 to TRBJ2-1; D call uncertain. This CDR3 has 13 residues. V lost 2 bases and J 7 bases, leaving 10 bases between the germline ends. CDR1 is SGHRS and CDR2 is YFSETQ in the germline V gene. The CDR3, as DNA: TGCGCCAGCAGCTTCAGCAAAGGGAATGAGCAGTTCTTC. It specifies CASSFSKGNEQFF. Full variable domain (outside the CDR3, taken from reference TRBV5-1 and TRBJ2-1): KAGVTQTPRYLIKTRGQQVTLSCSPISGHRSVSWYQQTPGQGLQFLFEYFSETQRNKGNFPGRFSGRQFSNSRSEMNVSTLELGDSALYLCASSFSKGNEQFFGPGTRLTVL.

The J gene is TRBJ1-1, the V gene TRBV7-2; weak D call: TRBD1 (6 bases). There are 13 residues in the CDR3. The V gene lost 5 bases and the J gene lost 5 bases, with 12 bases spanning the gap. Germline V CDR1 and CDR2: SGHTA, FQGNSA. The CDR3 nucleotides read TGTGCCAGCAGCCTTGAAAGGGGGACTGAAGCTTTCTTT. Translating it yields CASSLERGTEAFF.

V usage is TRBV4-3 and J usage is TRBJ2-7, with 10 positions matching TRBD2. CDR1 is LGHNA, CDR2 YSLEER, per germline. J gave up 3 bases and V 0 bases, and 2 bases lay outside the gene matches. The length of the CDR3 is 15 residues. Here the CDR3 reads CASSQDEREGYEQYF. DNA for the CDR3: TGCGCCAGCAGCCAAGACGAGCGGGAGGGCTACGAGCAGTACTTC.

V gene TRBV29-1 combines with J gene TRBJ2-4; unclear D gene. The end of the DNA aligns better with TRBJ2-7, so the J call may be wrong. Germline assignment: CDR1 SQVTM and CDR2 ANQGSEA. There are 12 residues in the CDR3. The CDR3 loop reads CSVLIRRVEQYF. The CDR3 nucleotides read TGCAGCGTTCTAATTCGGCGAGTCGAGCAGTACTTC.

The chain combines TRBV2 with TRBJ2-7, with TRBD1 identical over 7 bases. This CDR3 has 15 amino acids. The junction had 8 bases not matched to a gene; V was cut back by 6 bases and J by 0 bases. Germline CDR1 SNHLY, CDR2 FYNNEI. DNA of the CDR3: TGTGCCAGCAGGGTCGGGACAGCTAGCTCCTACGAGCAGTACTTC. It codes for CASRVGTASSYEQYF.

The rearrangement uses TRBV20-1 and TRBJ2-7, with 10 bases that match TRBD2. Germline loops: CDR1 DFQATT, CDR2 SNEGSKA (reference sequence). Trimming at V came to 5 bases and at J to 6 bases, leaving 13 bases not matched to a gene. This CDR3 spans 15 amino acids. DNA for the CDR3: TGCAGTGCTGGAGTCGAAGCGGGAGGGCGGGTCGAGCAGTACTTC. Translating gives CSAGVEAGGRVEQYF.

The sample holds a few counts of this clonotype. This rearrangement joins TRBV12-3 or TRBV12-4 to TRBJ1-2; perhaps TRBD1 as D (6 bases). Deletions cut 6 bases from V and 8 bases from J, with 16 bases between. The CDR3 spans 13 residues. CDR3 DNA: TGTGCCAGCAGGGGCGGGACACCGGGAGGCTACACCTTC. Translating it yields CASRGGTPGGYTF.

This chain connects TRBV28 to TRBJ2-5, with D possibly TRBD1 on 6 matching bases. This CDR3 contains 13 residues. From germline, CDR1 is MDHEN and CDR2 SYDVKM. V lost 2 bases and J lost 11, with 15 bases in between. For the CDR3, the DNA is TGTGCCAGCAGTTTAGCCGGACAGTGGGGGCAGTACTTC. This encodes CASSLAGQWGQYF.